The 11 T cell receptor beta chains presented below share a single source sample, sequenced in a study of T cell repertoires in cytomegalovirus infection. TCRdb reprocessed the reads via MiXCR and lists one record per CDR3 protein. The sample includes around 78,000 distinct CDR3 sequences, 35% to 45% of them seen just once. For these TCRs, the target antigens are not known. Sequences were derived from CD8+ T cells from cultured PBMCs, sampled from culture after CMV antigen stimulation. Every receptor here comes from a human donor in good health (CMV status not recorded). Some clones in this sample may be carry-over from other donors' samples.

This clonotype has only a few counts. This sequence joins TRBV7-2 and TRBJ2-2, with a possible D match to TRBD1 (6 bases). The CDR3 contains 14 residues. Germline V gene lookup returns CDR1 SGHTA and CDR2 FQGNSA. Trimming stripped 1 base from V and 8 bases from J, with 11 bases between. The CDR3 coding sequence is TGTGCCAGCAGCTTAGGGACAGTCCTTGGGGAGCTGTTTTTT. Amino acid sequence: CASSLGTVLGELFF.

The V gene is TRBV4-3, the J gene TRBJ2-7, with 8 nucleotides matching TRBD1. In germline, CDR1 is LGHNA, CDR2 YSLEER. This CDR3 comprises 17 residues. The J segment lost 0 bases and the V segment lost 4 bases, leaving 11 bases of the junction unmatched. CDR3 bases: TGCGCCAGCAGCCCTTCCGCCCGGGACAGGAGCTCCTACGAGCAGTACTTC. Its translation is CASSPSARDRSSYEQYF.

V usage is TRBV7-8 and J usage is TRBJ1-6, with D hard to call. The V end lost 3 bases, the J end lost 4 bases, and 16 bases lay between the germline ends. The CDR3 covers 17 residues. CDR1 is SGHVS and CDR2 is FQNEAQ in the germline V gene. CDR3 in amino acids: CASSLDRPVFYNSPLHF. The CDR3 coding sequence is TGTGCCAGCAGCTTGGACCGACCTGTGTTTTATAATTCACCCCTCCACTTT.

This clonotype has a count of ten or more. The chain joins TRBV7-8 to TRBJ1-5, with TRBD1 identical over 9 bases. Germline values: CDR1 SGHVS, CDR2 FQNEAQ. There are 16 residues in the CDR3. The V gene end was trimmed by 1 base and the J gene end by 1 base; junction bases not matched to a gene: 2. CDR3 DNA sequence: TGTGCCAGCAGCTTAGGAGGACAGGGGAGCAATCAGCCCCAGCATTTT. Protein product: CASSLGGQGSNQPQHF.

This clonotype has a handful of counts. The chain couples TRBV4-1 to TRBJ2-1; D gene unclear. Trimming left V 0 bases short and J 8 bases short, with 8 bases between. The germline V gene has CDR1 MGHRA and CDR2 YSYEKL. The CDR3 totals 13 residues. The CDR3 region is CASSQDSIHEQFF. Written as DNA, the CDR3 is TGCGCCAGCAGCCAAGACTCGATCCATGAGCAGTTCTTC.

In its sample, this clonotype was seen a few times. The chain carries TRBV6-8 and TRBJ1-1; D is undetermined. Germline loops: CDR1 MNHGY, CDR2 SAAAGT. The germline V and J ends were trimmed by 3 bases and 1 base, with 18 bases remaining between them. CDR3 size: 17 residues. The CDR3 is CASSYYLGQPENTEAFF. CDR3 DNA sequence: TGTGCCAGCAGTTATTACCTCGGGCAGCCTGAGAACACTGAAGCTTTCTTT.

With respect to this clonotype: A single base separates this from a much larger clone, so it may be a read error. V gene TRBV7-2 combines with J gene TRBJ1-5; 9 bases match TRBD1. This CDR3 is 16 amino acids long. Germline V lookup: CDR1 SGHTA, CDR2 FQGNSA. V dropped 3 bases and J dropped 3; count of bases not matched to a gene: 6. CDR3 residues: CASSFTGGGDNQPQHF. For the CDR3, the DNA is TGTGCCAGCAGCTTCACAGGGGGCGGCGACAATCAGCCCCAGCATTTT. Complete variable domain (other parts from reference TRBV7-2 and TRBJ1-5): GAGVSQSPSNKVTEKGKDVELRCDPISGHTALYWYRQSLGQGLEFLIYFQGNSAPDKSGLPSDRFSAERTGGSVSTLTIQRTQQEDSAVYLCASSFTGGGDNQPQHFGDGTRLSIL.

This clonotype was picked up one time. V and J are TRBV3-1 and TRBJ2-1; 11 bases map to TRBD2. Losses at the gene ends were 7 bases for V and 10 bases for J; bases not matched to a gene: 6. Germline V gene lookup returns CDR1 LGHDT and CDR2 YNNKEL (reference sequence). The CDR3 runs 13 residues. The CDR3 DNA is TGTGCCAGCAAAACTAGCGGGGGCTACGAGCAGTTCTTC. Translation: CASKTSGGYEQFF.

This sequence joins TRBV4-1 and TRBJ2-1, with a tentative D call TRBD2 (5 bases). CDR3 length equals 14 residues. Germline V lookup: CDR1 MGHRA, CDR2 YSYEKL. The V end lost 0 bases, the J end lost 3 bases, and 6 bases lay between the germline ends. The CDR3 DNA follows: TGCGCCAGCAGCCAAGAGGCGGGCTACAATGAGCAGTTCTTC. Translation gives CASSQEAGYNEQFF.

In this sample, this clonotype turned up a few times. The chain carries TRBV7-2 and TRBJ2-3; 9 nucleotides align to TRBD2. The V gene end was trimmed by 9 bases and the J gene end by 1 base; junction bases not matched to a gene: 8. The germline V gene has CDR1 SGHTA and CDR2 FQGNSA. CDR3 length: 15 amino acids. CDR3 loop: CASTRTSDGTDTQYF. The CDR3 DNA follows: TGTGCCAGTACCCGGACTAGCGACGGCACAGATACGCAGTATTTT.

This clonotype has a handful of counts. The rearrangement uses TRBV28 and TRBJ1-1; D remains ambiguous. The CDR3 sequence is 14 residues long. Trimming took 7 bases from V and 1 from J, leaving 13 bases between them. Germline CDR1 and CDR2: MDHEN and SYDVKM. CDR3: CASNRFNGNTEAFF. Here the CDR3 DNA reads TGTGCCAGCAACAGATTTAACGGGAACACTGAAGCTTTCTTT.